These 2 T cell receptor beta chains originate from one sample sequenced in a study of memory CD4+ T cells and cytomegalovirus serostatus. Single viable CD3+CD4+CD8-CD45RO+ cells were sorted as the memory CD4+ T cells. Profiling relied on immunoSEQ multiplex PCR, and the TCRdb table lists in-frame clones only, not all of them. Of 61,000 or so clones listed, around 81% are singletons. Specimen: memory CD4+ T cells from blood. These receptors were collected from an adult in good health and CMV-seronegative. Some clones in this sample may be carry-over from other donors' samples.

V gene TRBV29-1 combines with J gene TRBJ2-7; 9 bases fit TRBD2. The germline V gene encodes CDR1 SQVTM and CDR2 ANQGSEA. The CDR3 is 14 residues long. The ends lost 4 bases at V and 2 bases at J; junction bases unmatched: 6. The CDR3 region is CSVVVLAGTYEQYF. The CDR3 DNA is TGCAGCGTTGTAGTGCTAGCGGGGACCTACGAGCAGTACTTC.

The CDR3 spells CASKFLPGRSYEQYF. The CDR3 DNA sequence: TGTGCCAGCAAGTTCCTTCCAGGGCGCTCCTACGAGCAGTACTTC. The chain joins TRBV6-1 to TRBJ2-7; a possible D gene is TRBD1 (5 bases). The CDR3 contains 15 residues. The germline V and J ends were trimmed by 7 bases and 0 bases, with 16 bases remaining between them. Germline assignment: CDR1 MNHNS and CDR2 SASEGT.